Described below is a single T cell receptor beta chain sequence and its context. Its antigen remains unidentified. The CDR3 is 13 residues long. Germline CDR1 is MNHNY and CDR2 is SVGAGI (reference sequence). V gave up 2 bases and J gave up 3 bases, with 8 bases separating them. The source of the sample is a study of siplizumab effects on memory and regulatory T cells. The repertoire was sequenced with immunoSEQ multiplex PCR; TCRdb's copy has only in-frame clones and lacks some. The table lists about 98,000 clones, about 93% of them singletons. Regarding the study as a whole: A mean of around 65% of mappable alloreactive CD4+ clones were Treg-derived with siplizumab, compared with about 30% in controls.

V usage is TRBV6-6 and J usage is TRBJ2-7; no clear D. Specimen: CD4+ T cells sorted from blood. The receptor was isolated from a human donor in good health. CDR3 coding DNA: TGTGCCAGCAGTTACCCGCCCTTCTACGAGCAGTACTTC. This codes for CASSYPPFYEQYF.